These T cell receptor beta chains were read from a single sample in a study of PD-L1 blockade in urothelial cancer. TCRdb's table, derived via immunoSEQ multiplex PCR, lists solely in-frame clones and lacks some. The sample includes tens of thousands of clones, around nine tenths of them seen just once. Source: PBMCs, taken around atezolizumab (anti-PD-L1) treatment. Receptors were obtained from a man aged 55 to 70 with urothelial cancer. Each CDR3 is given with its conserved first and last residue. The D gene is left open where the match is weak. Rows give clone size only sometimes, using once, few, many, or a class for an expanded clone.

>TRBJ1-1|TRBV19|NA|NA
CASSRRQVNTEAFF
TGTGCCAGTAGTCGCCGACAGGTGAACACTGAAGCTTTCTTT
>TRBJ1-1|TRBV28|NA|NA
CASRNGVEAFF
TGTGCCAGCAGGAACGGGGTTGAAGCTTTCTTT
>TRBJ2-7|TRBV27|TRBD2|NA
CASSRRLAGGGEQYF
TGTGCCAGCAGTCGAAGACTAGCGGGAGGTGGAGAGCAGTACTTC
>TRBJ2-1|TRBV6-4|TRBD2|NA
CASSEASGSNVGRIHEQFF
TGTGCCAGCAGTGAGGCTAGCGGGAGTAACGTGGGTCGAATTCATGAGCAGTTCTTC
>TRBJ2-1|TRBV28|TRBD2|NA
CASSSPRGTSGYEQFF
TGTGCCAGCAGTTCCCCCCGCGGGACTAGTGGGTATGAGCAGTTCTTC
>TRBJ1-5|TRBV2|NA|NA
CASSTEQVQPQHF
TGTGCCAGCAGTACCGAACAGGTCCAGCCCCAGCATTTT
>TRBJ2-1|TRBV10-3|NA|NA
CAISDLQGNNEQFF
TGTGCCATCAGTGATTTACAGGGCAACAATGAGCAGTTCTTC
>TRBJ1-1|TRBV11-3|NA|NA
CASSLNLHPPMNTEAFF
TGTGCCAGCAGCTTAAACCTTCACCCTCCTATGAACACTGAAGCTTTCTTT
>TRBJ1-2|TRBV11-3|NA|NA
CASSLALSTTWKERGYTF
TGTGCCAGCAGCTTAGCCCTCTCAACGACGTGGAAAGAGCGTGGCTACACCTTC
>TRBJ1-4|TRBV6-5|NA|NA
CASSSIRVGKEGKLFF
TGTGCCAGCAGTTCCATCCGGGTGGGCAAGGAGGGAAAACTGTTTTTT
>TRBJ2-5|TRBV10-3|TRBD2|NA
CAIRGSGRGQETQYF
TGTGCCATCCGAGGCAGCGGGAGGGGCCAAGAGACCCAGTACTTC
>TRBJ1-1|TRBV30|NA|NA
CAWSFNEVTEAFF
TGTGCCTGGAGTTTCAATGAGGTTACTGAAGCTTTCTTT
>TRBJ2-3|TRBV7-7|TRBD2|once
CASSFRGGSGDTQYF
TGTGCTAGCAGCTTCCGGGGGGGCTCAGGGGATACGCAGTATTTT
>TRBJ2-5|TRBV25-1|TRBD2|NA
CASSGRLAEGTQYF
TGTGCCAGCAGTGGAAGGCTAGCGGAGGGGACCCAGTACTTC
>TRBJ2-1|TRBV28|NA|NA
CASSLRSRGSEQFF
TGTGCCAGCAGTTTAAGAAGTCGAGGGAGTGAGCAGTTCTTC
>TRBJ2-5|TRBV9|TRBD1|NA
CASSVGNTGVETQYF
TGTGCCAGCAGCGTAGGGAATACAGGGGTGGAGACCCAGTACTTC
>TRBJ2-3|TRBV4-3|TRBD1|NA
CASSQDLAGGDTQYF
TGCGCCAGCAGCCAAGATTTGGCAGGGGGAGATACGCAGTATTTT
>TRBJ1-2|TRBV6-5|TRBD1|NA
CASSYSRDRVNYGYTF
TGTGCCAGCAGTTACTCGAGGGACAGGGTTAACTATGGCTACACCTTC
>TRBJ2-7|TRBV5-1|NA|NA
CASTRGTDTYEQYF
TGCGCCAGCACCCGAGGAACCGATACCTACGAGCAGTACTTC
>TRBJ1-4|TRBV6-1|TRBD1|NA
CASSEIIGTGYATNEKLFF
TGTGCCAGCAGTGAGATCATCGGGACAGGGTATGCAACTAATGAAAAACTGTTTTTT
>TRBJ1-2|TRBV16|NA|NA
CASSQYGGQQYGYTF
TGTGCCAGCAGCCAATATGGTGGGCAACAATATGGCTACACCTTC
>TRBJ1-2|TRBV4-3|NA|NA
CASSHQHRATNYGYTF
TGCGCCAGCAGCCACCAGCACAGGGCGACTAACTATGGCTACACCTTC
>TRBJ1-1|TRBV19|TRBD1|NA
CASSMTGERDTEAFF
TGTGCCAGTAGTATGACAGGGGAGAGGGACACTGAAGCTTTCTTT
>TRBJ1-5|TRBV2|NA|NA
CASSEFVNQPQHF
TGTGCCAGCAGTGAATTCGTCAATCAGCCCCAGCATTTT
>TRBJ2-1|TRBV28|TRBD1|NA
CASSLHRQGVSSYDEQFF
TGTGCCAGCAGTTTGCACCGACAGGGGGTGTCTAGTTATGATGAGCAGTTCTTC
>TRBJ2-5|TRBV7-3|NA|NA
CASSLSRGRGETQYF
TGTGCCAGCAGCTTAAGTAGGGGCAGGGGCGAGACCCAGTACTTC
>TRBJ2-3|TRBV27|TRBD2|once
CASSLSGRGTDTQYF
TGTGCCAGCAGTTTATCCGGGAGGGGCACAGATACGCAGTATTTT
>TRBJ2-1|TRBV6-6|NA|NA
CASSYSRESNEQFF
TGTGCCAGCAGTTACTCGAGGGAATCCAATGAGCAGTTCTTC
>TRBJ2-1|TRBV7-3|TRBD2|NA
CASSLLSGTQTYNEQFF
TGTGCCAGCAGCTTACTTAGCGGGACACAGACCTACAATGAGCAGTTCTTC
>TRBJ1-2|TRBV27|TRBD1|NA
CASSWGQGAPGYTF
TGTGCCAGCAGTTGGGGACAGGGGGCTCCTGGCTACACCTTC
>TRBJ2-7|TRBV6-4|NA|NA
CASSDEQGGVEYEQYF
TGTGCCAGCAGTGACGAACAGGGAGGGGTGGAATACGAGCAGTACTTC
>TRBJ1-2|TRBV6-1|TRBD1|NA
CASTTGDWYYGYTF
TGTGCCAGCACCACAGGGGATTGGTACTATGGCTACACCTTC
>TRBJ1-6|TRBV10-3|NA|NA
CAISVGDILNSPLHF
TGTGCCATCAGTGTCGGCGACATCCTAAATTCACCCCTCCACTTT
>TRBJ1-2|TRBV28|TRBD1|once
CASRRDSGTGEYYTF
TGTGCCAGCAGGCGTGACTCCGGGACAGGGGAGTACTACACCTTC
>TRBJ2-3|TRBV30|NA|NA
CAWSATDTQYF
TGTGCCTGGAGTGCTACAGATACGCAGTATTTT
>TRBJ2-7|TRBV18|TRBD2|few
CASSPGLAGVTYEQYF
TGTGCCAGCTCACCGGGACTAGCGGGAGTAACCTACGAGCAGTACTTC